Presented here are 17 T cell receptor beta chains from one specimen sequenced in a study of blood T cell repertoires in COVID-19. TCRdb's copy holds only in-frame clones and misses some; the assay was immunoSEQ multiplex PCR. In the table there are around 260,000 clones, roughly 84% of which are singletons. Sequenced material: peripheral blood. The source of these receptors is a person aged 65 to 85 with COVID-19, enrolled during active disease.

DNA for the CDR3: TGTGCCAGCAGCTTCTTTGGGGGCCTTGGGGATGAGCAGTTCTTC. Translated, it gives CASSFFGGLGDEQFF. The chain uses TRBV5-5 and TRBJ2-1; D perhaps matches TRBD1 (6 bases). The V gene lost 2 bases and the J gene lost 8 bases, with 17 bases spanning the gap. The CDR3 extends over 15 amino acids. CDR1 SGHKS and CDR2 YYEKEE come from the germline V gene (reference sequence).

This rearrangement joins TRBV11-1 to TRBJ2-7; 12 bases line up with TRBD2. Germline CDR1 and CDR2: SGHAT and FQDESV (reference sequence). J lost 1 base, V lost 3 bases, and 1 base had no gene match. The CDR3 has 15 residues. The CDR3 sequence: CASSLTSGRSYEQYF. The CDR3 DNA is TGTGCCAGCAGCTTGACTAGCGGGAGATCCTACGAGCAGTACTTC.

This chain joins TRBV18 and TRBJ1-4; 8 nucleotides match TRBD1. The CDR3 has 16 residues. Unmatched junction bases numbered 10, after V lost 3 bases and J lost 7 bases. CDR1 is KGHSH, CDR2 LQKENI, per germline. CDR3 DNA: TGTGCCAGCTCACCTCTGATGGCAGGGGGCTTTGAAAAACTGTTTTTT. Protein product: CASSPLMAGGFEKLFF.

The chain combines TRBV15 with TRBJ1-6, with 7 nucleotides matching TRBD1. The CDR3 consists of 17 residues. Unmatched junction bases numbered 7, after V lost 0 bases and J lost 5 bases. CDR1 and CDR2 from the germline V gene are LNHNV and YYDKDF (reference sequence). CDR3 DNA sequence: TGTGCCACCAGCAGAGACCCCCCGGGACAGAATAATTCACCCCTCCACTTT. This gives the protein CATSRDPPGQNNSPLHF.

This clone came up a few times. The rearrangement uses TRBV5-4 and TRBJ1-3, with TRBD1 identical over 8 bases. The CDR3 covers 16 residues. Germline V gene data show CDR1 as SGHNT and CDR2 as YYREEE (reference sequence). The V gene end was trimmed by 4 bases and the J gene end by 0 bases; junction bases not matched to a gene: 6. This CDR3 is CASSVGQVLSGNTIYF. The CDR3 nucleotides are TGTGCCAGCAGCGTGGGACAGGTGCTCTCTGGAAACACCATATATTTT.

In its sample, this clone was seen once. The chain uses TRBV15 and TRBJ2-3; D may be TRBD2 (6 bases). CDR1 and CDR2 (germline): LNHNV, YYDKDF (reference sequence). CDR3 size: 14 residues. V was cut by 7 bases and J by 3 bases, with 14 bases left in between. CDR3 in DNA: TGTGCCACCAACGGGGGTGCTGGGACAGATACGCAGTATTTT. It encodes CATNGGAGTDTQYF.

This clone was picked up one time. The CDR3 reads CASSLGGQTSYEQYF. CDR3 nucleotide sequence: TGTGCCAGCAGCCTAGGGGGACAGACTTCCTACGAGCAGTACTTC. This chain connects TRBV3-1 (or the pseudogene TRBV3-2) to TRBJ2-7, with 7 nucleotides matching TRBD1. The CDR3 totals 15 residues. Unmatched junction bases numbered 7, after V lost 4 bases and J lost 1 base. Germline V gene lookup returns CDR1 LGHDT and CDR2 YNNKEL (reference sequence).

The V call is TRBV4-1, the J call TRBJ2-1; maybe TRBD2 (5 bases). V was clipped by 0 bases and J by 3 bases, with 12 bases between them. Looked up from germline, CDR1 is MGHRA and CDR2 is YSYEKL. This CDR3 contains 16 residues. The CDR3 is CASSQDMRVGYNEQFF. CDR3 in DNA: TGCGCCAGCAGCCAAGATATGCGGGTTGGCTACAATGAGCAGTTCTTC.

The chain combines TRBV27 with TRBJ2-3; a possible D gene is TRBD1 (6 bases). The germline V gene has CDR1 MNHEY and CDR2 SMNVEV (reference sequence). V lost 6 bases, J lost 2 bases, and 15 bases lay in between. This CDR3 has 15 amino acids. The CDR3 sequence is CASRLWTASTDTQYF. The CDR3 DNA follows: TGTGCCAGCAGACTTTGGACAGCTTCCACAGATACGCAGTATTTT.

This clone has more than one count but fewer than ten. The rearrangement joins TRBV11-2 to TRBJ1-6; 7 nucleotides align to TRBD1. The germline gives CDR1 SGHAT, CDR2 FQNNGV. This CDR3 has 15 residues. After removal of 4 bases from V and 8 bases from J, the junction contained 8 bases not matched to a gene. Here the CDR3 reads CASSWRRDSDSPLHF. The CDR3, as DNA: TGTGCCAGCAGCTGGCGCCGGGACAGTGATTCACCCCTCCACTTT.

This clone was found many times. The V and J genes are TRBV7-2 and TRBJ2-3; 8 bases align to TRBD2. Per the germline V gene, CDR1 is SGHTA and CDR2 is FQGNSA. This CDR3 has 18 residues. The V and J ends lost 1 base and 0 bases, in that order; junction bases with no gene match: 9. Here the CDR3 reads CASSLGLGGGYSTDTQYF. CDR3 coding DNA: TGTGCCAGCAGCTTAGGTTTGGGCGGGGGGTATAGCACAGATACGCAGTATTTT.

In nucleotides, the CDR3 is TGTGCCAGCGGGACTATTAGCGGGAGGGGCGAGGGGCAGTACTTC. It specifies CASGTISGRGEGQYF. The gene calls are TRBV27 and TRBJ2-7; 11 bases agree with TRBD2. CDR1 MNHEY and CDR2 SMNVEV come from the germline V gene (reference sequence). CDR3 length equals 15 residues. Trimming took 8 bases from V and 9 from J; bases not matched to a gene: 15.

The V and J genes are TRBV7-2 and TRBJ2-7, with D possibly being TRBD1 (6 bases). The CDR3 runs to 16 residues. Germline V gives CDR1 SGHTA, CDR2 FQGNSA. V was cut by 1 base and J by 4 bases, with 17 bases left in between. CDR3 amino acids: CASSLDAGAPPYEQYF. CDR3 sequence (DNA): TGTGCCAGCAGCTTAGATGCAGGGGCCCCACCATACGAGCAGTACTTC. The variable domain in full, completed from reference TRBV7-2 and TRBJ2-7, reads GAGVSQSPSNKVTEKGKDVELRCDPISGHTALYWYRQSLGQGLEFLIYFQGNSAPDKSGLPSDRFSAERTGGSVSTLTIQRTQQEDSAVYLCASSLDAGAPPYEQYFGPGTRLTVT.

This sequence joins TRBV5-1 and TRBJ1-6; 8 nucleotides align to TRBD1. The CDR3 runs to 15 residues. Germline V lookup: CDR1 SGHRS, CDR2 YFSETQ. With V trimmed by 5 bases and J by 7 bases, 8 bases remained unmatched. The CDR3 bases are TGCGCCAGCAGTCTTGGGACAGGCAGGAATTCACCCCTCCACTTT. It yields the protein CASSLGTGRNSPLHF.

This clone was observed a single time. The chain has TRBV29-1 and TRBJ2-2; tentative D call: TRBD1 (6 bases). The CDR3 contains 14 residues. Germline V gene sequence: CDR1 SQVTM, CDR2 ANQGSEA. Trimming cost V 6 bases and J 5 bases, with 16 bases left between them. The CDR3 loop reads CSVSGQSDTGELFF. CDR3 DNA: TGCAGCGTATCCGGACAGAGTGATACCGGGGAGCTGTTTTTT.

This clone has a handful of counts. The genes are TRBV19 and TRBJ2-2; TRBD2 agrees at 15 bases. V dropped 7 bases and J dropped 5; count of bases not matched to a gene: 11. Germline assignment: CDR1 LNHDA and CDR2 SQIVND (reference sequence). This CDR3 region has 18 residues. The CDR3 region is CASITSGTSGRTTGELFF. Written as DNA, the CDR3 is TGTGCCAGTATTACATCCGGGACTAGCGGGAGGACGACCGGGGAGCTGTTTTTT.

This chain connects TRBV9 to TRBJ2-1, with 8 bases aligning to TRBD2. Trimming removed 3 bases from V and 8 bases from J; junction bases left unmatched: 13. The CDR3 sequence is 16 residues long. The germline V gene has CDR1 SGDLS and CDR2 YYNGEE. The CDR3 DNA sequence: TGTGCCAGCAGCGCTAGTTCTGGACTAGCCGGCTATGAGCAGTTCTTC. Its translation: CASSASSGLAGYEQFF.